A single sample gave rise to the 18 T cell receptor beta chains below, sequenced in a study of shared clonotypes between healthy human individuals. Produced via immunoSEQ multiplex PCR; TCRdb's table is partial and in-frame only. The sample consists of roughly 720,000 clones, 90% of them appearing once. Material for sequencing was memory CD8+ T cells from PBMCs. Subset meaning: CD45RO+ cells pooled with CCR7-negative TemRA cells. The receptor source for this set is a man aged 18 to 35 in good health. Some clones in this sample may be carry-over from other donors' samples.

This chain links TRBV7-2 with TRBJ2-7; a weak D match, TRBD2 (5 bases). The CDR3 extends over 15 amino acids. Trimming removed 5 bases from V and 5 bases from J, with 19 bases in between. In germline, CDR1 is SGHTA, CDR2 FQGNSA. The CDR3 coding sequence is TGTGCCAGCAGCACCGGGCATATTCCCGGGGACGAGCAGTACTTC. Translating it yields CASSTGHIPGDEQYF.

The rearrangement links TRBV9 to TRBJ2-1, with 9 bases that match TRBD1. V shed 0 bases and J 4 bases; nucleotides not matched to a gene: 5. CDR3 length: 16 residues. Germline loops: CDR1 SGDLS, CDR2 YYNGEE. The CDR3 DNA sequence: TGTGCCAGCAGCGTAGAGAACAGGGGGCATTACAATGAGCAGTTCTTC. Its translation is CASSVENRGHYNEQFF.

The J gene is TRBJ2-3, the V gene TRBV2; 7 bases align to TRBD2. The length of the CDR3 is 17 residues. The V gene's germline CDR1 is SNHLY and CDR2 FYNNEI. V lost 6 bases, J lost 4 bases, and 16 bases stayed unmatched. The CDR3 nucleotides read TGTGCCAGCAGCTCATTCGCCCCACTAGCGAGGCCAGATACGCAGTATTTT. Protein product: CASSSFAPLARPDTQYF. The full variable domain, rest sourced from reference TRBV2 and TRBJ2-3, is EPEVTQTPSHQVTQMGQEVILRCVPISNHLYFYWYRQILGQKVEFLVSFYNNEISEKSEIFDDQFSVERPDGSNFTLKIRSTKLEDSAMYFCASSSFAPLARPDTQYFGPGTRLTVL.

The chain has TRBV28 and TRBJ1-2, with D possibly being TRBD1 (6 bases). Germline V gene sequence: CDR1 MDHEN, CDR2 SYDVKM. The CDR3 length is 13 residues. V was cut by 6 bases and J by 7 bases, with 15 bases left in between. The CDR3 is CASSYDRLSGYTF. Written as DNA, the CDR3 is TGTGCCAGCAGCTACGACAGGCTTAGTGGCTACACCTTC.

The rearrangement links TRBV5-1 to TRBJ2-1; 11 bases are shared with TRBD2. Germline V CDR1 and CDR2: SGHRS, YFSETQ. V gave up 3 bases and J gave up 5 bases; unmatched junction bases: 4. CDR3 length: 15 residues. CDR3 nucleotides: TGCGCCAGCAGCTACGGGACTAGCGGCCACAATGAGCAGTTCTTC. Translating gives CASSYGTSGHNEQFF.

This clone was observed a single time. V is TRBV9 and J is TRBJ2-7; 12 bases are shared with TRBD2. The CDR3 has 15 amino acids. Germline values: CDR1 SGDLS, CDR2 YYNGEE. Unmatched junction bases numbered 9, after V lost 4 bases and J lost 7 bases. CDR3 residues: CASSNRLAGVQEQYF. CDR3 nucleotide sequence: TGTGCCAGCAGCAACCGACTAGCGGGAGTGCAAGAGCAGTACTTC.

The chain couples TRBV27 to TRBJ2-7, with TRBD2 matching 8 bases. This CDR3 has 15 amino acids. V lost 2 bases, J lost 0 bases, and 3 bases stayed unmatched. Germline V gene lookup returns CDR1 MNHEY and CDR2 SMNVEV (reference sequence). The chain's CDR3 is CASSLSGGSSYEQYF. CDR3 sequence (DNA): TGTGCCAGCAGTTTAAGCGGGGGTAGCTCCTACGAGCAGTACTTC.

The chain combines TRBV28 with TRBJ1-1, with D unclear. With 5 bases removed from V and 3 bases from J, the gap between germline ends came to 13 bases. Germline CDR1 MDHEN, CDR2 SYDVKM. The CDR3 is 14 amino acids. The CDR3 coding sequence is TGTGCCAGCAGTAACAGAGGCCGGTACACTGAAGCTTTCTTT. Protein sequence: CASSNRGRYTEAFF.

The chain has TRBV19 and TRBJ2-5; 10 bases line up with TRBD1. There are 15 residues in the CDR3. V trimming: 3 bases; J trimming: 5 bases; junction bases outside the gene matches: 6. Looked up from germline, CDR1 is LNHDA and CDR2 is SQIVND (reference sequence). CDR3 loop: CASSIRTGGQETQYF. In DNA, the CDR3 is TGTGCCAGTAGTATCCGGACAGGGGGGCAGGAGACCCAGTACTTC.

The chain joins TRBV30 to TRBJ1-2, with a weak D call TRBD1 (5 bases). V was cut by 5 bases and J by 12 bases, with 28 bases left in between. Germline-derived CDR1 and CDR2 are GTSNPN and SVGIG (reference sequence). The CDR3 is 15 amino acids. In DNA form, the CDR3 reads TGTGCCTGGGGCCCGCGGATCGGGACCTCGTTGTGGGACACCTTC. Protein sequence: CAWGPRIGTSLWDTF.

Of note for this clone: In the same sample, other DNA sequences code for this CDR3. The chain is built from TRBV13 and TRBJ2-4, with TRBD1 as a possible D gene (6 bases). This CDR3 has 14 amino acids. V was clipped by 4 bases and J by 1 base, with 8 bases between them. Germline V gene sequence: CDR1 PRHDT, CDR2 FYEKMQ (reference sequence). The CDR3 DNA is TGTGCCAGCAGCTCCAGGGGTGCCAAAAACATTCAGTACTTC. Encoded protein: CASSSRGAKNIQYF.

The chain links TRBV9 to TRBJ2-1; no clear D gene. The germline CDR1 and CDR2 sequences are SGDLS and YYNGEE. The V end lost 4 bases, the J end lost 1 base, and 12 bases lay between the germline ends. CDR3 length equals 15 residues. The CDR3 is CASSPLWGSYNEQFF. Here the CDR3 DNA reads TGTGCCAGCAGCCCCCTTTGGGGTTCCTACAATGAGCAGTTCTTC. The variable domain in full, completed from reference TRBV9 and TRBJ2-1, reads DSGVTQTPKHLITATGQRVTLRCSPRSGDLSVYWYQQSLDQGLQFLIQYYNGEERAKGNILERFSAQQFPDLHSELNLSSLELGDSALYFCASSPLWGSYNEQFFGPGTRLTVL.

The chain employs TRBV11-2 and TRBJ1-5; TRBD1 matches 7 bases. The CDR3 spans 16 residues. CDR1 and CDR2 from the germline V gene are SGHAT and FQNNGV. The ends lost 5 bases at V and 1 base at J; junction bases unmatched: 8. The CDR3 nucleotides read TGTGCCAGCAGCCGCGGGACAGCAAACAGCAATCAGCCCCAGCATTTT. Translating it yields CASSRGTANSNQPQHF.

This clone was seen a few times. This chain joins TRBV28 and TRBJ1-1; D ambiguous. Germline V gene lookup returns CDR1 MDHEN and CDR2 SYDVKM. The CDR3 runs 11 residues. V was pared by 4 bases and J by 1 base, with 1 base between. The DNA of the CDR3 is TGTGCCAGCAGTTGGAACACTGAAGCTTTCTTT. Its protein product is CASSWNTEAFF. Combining the CDR3 with reference TRBV28 and TRBJ1-1 gives the whole variable domain DVKVTQSSRYLVKRTGEKVFLECVQDMDHENMFWYRQDPGLGLRLIYFSYDVKMKEKGDIPEGYSVSREKKERFSLILESASTNQTSMYLCASSWNTEAFFGQGTRLTVV.

The chain uses TRBV19 and TRBJ1-4, with D possibly being TRBD1 (6 bases). V shed 8 bases and J shed 8 bases, with 18 bases lying between them. Per germline, CDR1 LNHDA and CDR2 SQIVND (reference sequence). The CDR3 contains 14 residues. Here the CDR3 DNA reads TGTGCCAGTCAACCGGCGGGAGGGGGAGAAAAACTGTTTTTT. Amino acids: CASQPAGGGEKLFF.

This rearrangement joins TRBV19 to TRBJ2-1; no reliable D call. The CDR3 sequence is 14 residues long. The ends were cut back, 8 bases at V and 0 bases at J, with 11 bases in the middle. Per the germline V gene, CDR1 is LNHDA and CDR2 is SQIVND (reference sequence). In DNA, the CDR3 is TGTGCCAGTGCTAAACGGAGCTCCTACAATGAGCAGTTCTTC. Its translation is CASAKRSSYNEQFF.

The chain joins TRBV28 to TRBJ1-1, with a weak D call TRBD1 (6 bases). Germline V gene sequence: CDR1 MDHEN, CDR2 SYDVKM. Between the trimmed V and J ends, which lost 1 base and 6 bases, there was a span of 9 bases. The CDR3 has 13 amino acids. CDR3 amino acids: CASSLYEGAEAFF. The CDR3 region has the DNA TGTGCCAGCAGTTTATACGAGGGGGCTGAAGCTTTCTTT.

This clone has a single count. The chain recombines TRBV7-9 with TRBJ2-5; 11 bases agree with TRBD1. The assigned J gene may be wrong: the sequence end matches TRBJ2-7 better. This CDR3 has 17 amino acids. CDR1 is SEHNR and CDR2 is FQNEAQ in the germline V gene (reference sequence). CDR3 in DNA: TGTGCCAGCAGCGGGAGTTCAGGACAGGGGGCGCCGAGCGAGCAGTACTTC. Encoded protein: CASSGSSGQGAPSEQYF.